This T cell receptor beta chain is from a study of shared clonotypes between healthy human individuals. Every immunoSEQ plate was one replicate of a subset's evenly spread DNA. Sequencing used immunoSEQ multiplex PCR; TCRdb keeps in-frame clones, though not all of them. This sample carries approximately 2.4 million clones, almost 96% of them seen once, and the ten largest clones take less than 0.15%. A word on this clone: The target antigen is unknown.

V was cut by 0 bases and J by 8 bases, with 8 bases left in between. The germline V gene has CDR1 SGHRS and CDR2 YFSETQ. This CDR3 spans 13 amino acids. Study-wide results and caveats: There were few donors, and this limited the genetic and exposure-history diversity represented.

The sequence derives from a man aged 18 to 29 in good health. Sequencing was done on a sample of naive CD4+ T cells sorted from blood. The subset denotes: CD45RA+ positively selected. The chain has TRBV5-1 and TRBJ1-4; D gene ambiguous. The CDR3 reads CASSLGHREKLFF. CDR3 sequence (DNA): TGCGCCAGCAGCTTGGGCCATAGGGAAAAACTGTTTTTT.